This passage covers 20 T cell receptor beta chains from one sample sequenced in a study of blood T cell repertoires in COVID-19. Repertoires were generated with immunoSEQ multiplex PCR, while TCRdb's copy carries only in-frame clones and drops some. The data contain roughly 220,000 clones, about 80% of them singletons. The specimen sequenced was PBMCs or T cells enriched from blood (not recorded which). Source of these receptors: a woman aged 40 to 55 with acute COVID-19.

This sequence joins TRBV2 and TRBJ2-3; 7 bases line up with TRBD2. J lost 2 bases, V lost 3 bases, and 8 bases had no gene match. This CDR3 is built from 16 residues. The germline CDR1 and CDR2 sequences are SNHLY and FYNNEI. CDR3 DNA sequence: TGTGCCAGCAGTGAGGGATCCGGGACTAACACAGATACGCAGTATTTT. Its protein product is CASSEGSGTNTDTQYF.

The rearrangement uses TRBV11-2 and TRBJ2-7; D might be TRBD2 (5 bases). Between the trimmed V and J ends, which lost 0 bases and 0 bases, there was a span of 9 bases. The CDR3 contains 15 residues. In germline, CDR1 is SGHAT, CDR2 FQNNGV. For the CDR3, the DNA is TGTGCCAGCAGCTTAGACGGAGGCATCTCCTACGAGCAGTACTTC. This codes for CASSLDGGISYEQYF. The entire variable domain, with the rest obtained from reference TRBV11-2 and TRBJ2-7, is as follows: EAGVAQSPRYKIIEKRQSVAFWCNPISGHATLYWYQQILGQGPKLLIQFQNNGVVDDSQLPKDRFSAERLKGVDSTLKIQPAKLEDSAVYLCASSLDGGISYEQYFGPGTRLTVT.

This chain links TRBV21-1 with TRBJ2-5; TRBD1 is the table's D call, not checked against the DNA. TRBV21-1 is given as a pseudogene. This CDR3 spans 17 amino acids. Written as DNA, the CDR3 is TGTGCCGGCTTCACCACCGGGACAGGGGGCTGGGTAGAGACCCAGTACTTC. Its protein is CAGFTTGTGGWVETQYF.

The gene calls are TRBV28 and TRBJ1-1; the D gene is possibly TRBD1 (5 bases). This CDR3 spans 14 amino acids. V lost 3 bases and J lost 3, with 11 bases in between. Germline V CDR1 and CDR2: MDHEN, SYDVKM. CDR3 protein: CASSFPGRDTEAFF. CDR3 DNA: TGTGCCAGCAGTTTTCCAGGGAGGGACACTGAAGCTTTCTTT.

This clone was found once. The chain couples TRBV18 to TRBJ1-2; D call uncertain. V was cut by 4 bases and J by 1 base, with 13 bases left in between. Germline CDR1 is KGHSH and CDR2 is LQKENI. The CDR3 runs 15 residues. In DNA, the CDR3 is TGTGCCAGCTCACTGGAGCCTAACCGTAACTATGGCTACACCTTC. This gives the protein CASSLEPNRNYGYTF.

The chain recombines TRBV4-3 with TRBJ1-4, with D maybe TRBD1 (5 bases). This CDR3 region has 13 residues. Germline V gene lookup returns CDR1 LGHNA and CDR2 YSLEER. V was cut by 0 bases and J by 14 bases, with 13 bases left in between. In nucleotides, the CDR3 is TGCGCCAGCAGCCAAGATCGGCAACAGGCCCTGTTTTTT. This gives the protein CASSQDRQQALFF.

The V and J genes are TRBV6-1 and TRBJ1-1; D is perhaps TRBD1 (6 bases). CDR3 length: 16 residues. Germline-derived CDR1 and CDR2 are MNHNS and SASEGT. The ends were cut back, 4 bases at V and 0 bases at J, with 15 bases in the middle. The CDR3 DNA follows: TGTGCCAGCAGTGGGCGAACAGGGAATTTGAACACTGAAGCTTTCTTT. Translated: CASSGRTGNLNTEAFF.

This clone was detected only a few times. The rearrangement joins TRBV18 to TRBJ2-1; 7 bases fit TRBD1. The CDR3 covers 14 residues. V was clipped by 3 bases and J by 6 bases; unmatched bases: 5. Germline V gene lookup returns CDR1 KGHSH and CDR2 LQKENI. This CDR3 is CASSPRQGTNEQFF. The DNA of the CDR3 is TGTGCCAGCTCACCCCGACAGGGAACCAATGAGCAGTTCTTC.

V is TRBV10-3 and J is TRBJ1-5; D remains ambiguous. This CDR3 comprises 17 residues. Trimming took 3 bases from V and 0 from J, leaving 15 bases between them. Germline V gives CDR1 ENHRY, CDR2 SYGVKD. DNA for the CDR3: TGTGCCATCAGTGACAGTTCTGGGCCTTATAGCAATCAGCCCCAGCATTTT. Encoded protein: CAISDSSGPYSNQPQHF.

V and J are TRBV6-1 and TRBJ1-5; D is undetermined. Germline V gene lookup returns CDR1 MNHNS and CDR2 SASEGT. The CDR3 consists of 16 residues. Trimming took 0 bases from V and 4 from J, leaving 13 bases between them. The CDR3 DNA sequence: TGTGCCAGCAGTGAAGCTCCCCTCGGAGGGAATCAGCCCCAGCATTTT. Translating gives CASSEAPLGGNQPQHF.

Written as DNA, the CDR3 is TGTGCCAGCAGTTCGATTTCAGGGATGGGTGGAAACACCATATATTTT. Amino acids: CASSSISGMGGNTIYF. The chain couples TRBV28 to TRBJ1-3; a weak D match, TRBD1 (5 bases). The germline V and J ends were trimmed by 4 bases and 3 bases, with 16 bases remaining between them. CDR3 size: 16 residues. Germline V lookup: CDR1 MDHEN, CDR2 SYDVKM.

This rearrangement joins TRBV3-1 (or the pseudogene TRBV3-2) to TRBJ2-3; D perhaps matches TRBD1 (5 bases). In germline, CDR1 is LGHDT, CDR2 YNNKEL (reference sequence). This CDR3 is 18 amino acids long. V was shortened by 2 bases and J by 4 bases, with 22 bases between the two germline ends. The CDR3 sequence: CASSQRPAALGVPDTQYF. The CDR3 coding sequence is TGTGCCAGCAGCCAAAGGCCGGCGGCCCTAGGGGTTCCAGATACGCAGTATTTT.

This rearrangement joins TRBV14 to TRBJ1-1, with D uncertain. Germline V lookup: CDR1 SGHDN, CDR2 FVKESK. The V end lost 0 bases, the J end lost 1 base, and 6 bases lay between the germline ends. This CDR3 spans 14 amino acids. CDR3 bases: TGTGCCAGCAGCCAAGAGATGCGGAACACTGAAGCTTTCTTT. Translated, it gives CASSQEMRNTEAFF.

In this sample, this clone turned up a few times. The chain uses TRBV5-4 and TRBJ2-6, with 7 bases lining up with TRBD2. The CDR3 is made up of 18 amino acids. The J segment lost 1 base and the V segment lost 0 bases, leaving 7 bases of the junction unmatched. Germline V gene data show CDR1 as SGHNT and CDR2 as YYREEE (reference sequence). CDR3 region: CASSLGGAGRSGANVLTF. The CDR3 DNA follows: TGTGCCAGCAGCTTGGGGGGAGCGGGAAGGTCTGGGGCCAACGTCCTGACTTTC.

V gene TRBV7-9 combines with J gene TRBJ2-1, with a weak D call TRBD1 (6 bases). V gave up 0 bases and J gave up 7 bases, with 16 bases separating them. The CDR3 loop spans 16 amino acids. The germline V gene has CDR1 SEHNR and CDR2 FQNEAQ (reference sequence). Here the CDR3 DNA reads TGTGCCAGCAGCTTAGCGCGGCAGGGGATGGGGAATGAGCAGTTCTTC. Protein: CASSLARQGMGNEQFF.

The chain carries TRBV10-1 and TRBJ2-3; D remains ambiguous. The CDR3 totals 13 residues. The germline V gene encodes CDR1 WNHNN and CDR2 SYGVQD (reference sequence). The V and J ends lost 4 bases and 2 bases respectively, with 7 bases between them. CDR3 sequence: CASSALDTDTQYF. CDR3 coding DNA: TGCGCCAGCAGTGCCCTAGACACAGATACGCAGTATTTT.

The CDR3 region is CASSLGRDGGELFF. Here the CDR3 DNA reads TGTGCCAGCAGCTTGGGCAGGGATGGCGGGGAGCTGTTTTTT. The rearrangement links TRBV7-3 to TRBJ2-2; D might be TRBD1 (5 bases). CDR3 size: 14 residues. Germline loops: CDR1 SGHTA, CDR2 FQGTGA. Deletions cut 3 bases from V and 7 bases from J, with 12 bases between.

The rearrangement joins TRBV7-8 to TRBJ2-5; TRBD1 or TRBD2 may be the D gene (5 bases each). Trimming shortened V by 5 bases and J by 5 bases, and 15 bases separated the two germline ends. Germline CDR1 SGHVS, CDR2 FQNEAQ. The CDR3 loop spans 14 amino acids. CDR3 sequence reads: CASSRGAGMETQYF. The CDR3 DNA reads as TGTGCCAGCAGCCGAGGGGCAGGGATGGAGACCCAGTACTTC.

The chain recombines TRBV7-3 with TRBJ2-1; 7 nucleotides agree with TRBD2. Germline-derived CDR1 and CDR2 are SGHTA and FQGTGA. This CDR3 has 15 residues. V shed 2 bases and J 6 bases; nucleotides not matched to a gene: 7. The chain's CDR3 is CASSLDGRESNEQFF. CDR3 nucleotide sequence: TGTGCCAGCAGCTTAGACGGGCGGGAGAGCAATGAGCAGTTCTTC.

CDR3 sequence reads: CASSLRVNYGYTF. In nucleotides, the CDR3 is TGTGCCAGCAGCTTGCGGGTTAACTATGGCTACACCTTC. The chain has TRBV5-6 and TRBJ1-2; no clear D. This CDR3 has 13 amino acids. Trimming removed 1 base from V and 1 base from J, with 5 bases in between. Germline V lookup: CDR1 SGHDT, CDR2 YYEEEE.